Reported below is one TCR beta chain. Germline CDR1 reads SGHTA; CDR2 reads FQGNSA. CDR3 size: 15 residues. The V gene end was trimmed by 5 bases and the J gene end by 9 bases; junction bases not matched to a gene: 10. The sample is drawn from a study of PD-L1 blockade in urothelial cancer. The overall study: Per blood sample, T cells had a median of 141,255.

The repertoire was sequenced with immunoSEQ multiplex PCR; TCRdb's copy has only in-frame clones and lacks some. This sample has about 90,000 clones; approximately 87% occur once, and the top ten carry 8.4%. As for time point: peripheral blood 6 weeks after treatment start. V and J are TRBV7-2 and TRBJ1-1; 12 nucleotides match TRBD1. The receptor was derived from a man between 65 and 85 years old with urothelial cancer. This sample comprised PBMCs, obtained around atezolizumab (anti-PD-L1) treatment. CDR3 sequence reads: CASSTLGQGADQAFF. CDR3 nucleotides: TGTGCCAGCAGCACCCTGGGACAGGGGGCGGATCAAGCTTTCTTT.